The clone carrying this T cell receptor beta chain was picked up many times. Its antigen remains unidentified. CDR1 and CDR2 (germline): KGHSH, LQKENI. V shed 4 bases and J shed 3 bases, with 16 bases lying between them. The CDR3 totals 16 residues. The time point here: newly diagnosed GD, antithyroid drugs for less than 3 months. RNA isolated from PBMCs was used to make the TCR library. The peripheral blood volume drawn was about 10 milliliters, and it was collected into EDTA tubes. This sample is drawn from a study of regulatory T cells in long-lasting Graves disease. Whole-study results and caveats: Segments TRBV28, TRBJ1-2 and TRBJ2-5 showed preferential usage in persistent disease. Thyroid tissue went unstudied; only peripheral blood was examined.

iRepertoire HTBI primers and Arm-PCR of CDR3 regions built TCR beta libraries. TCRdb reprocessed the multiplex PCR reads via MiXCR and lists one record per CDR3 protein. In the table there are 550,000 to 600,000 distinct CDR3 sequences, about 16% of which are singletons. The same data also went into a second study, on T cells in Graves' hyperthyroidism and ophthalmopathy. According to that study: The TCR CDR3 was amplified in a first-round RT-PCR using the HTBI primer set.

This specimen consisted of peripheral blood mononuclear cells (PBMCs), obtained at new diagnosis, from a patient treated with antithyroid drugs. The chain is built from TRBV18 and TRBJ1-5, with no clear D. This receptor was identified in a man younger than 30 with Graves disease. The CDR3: CASSLVGPIDNQPQHF. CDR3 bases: TGTGCCAGCTCACTTGTCGGGCCGATTGACAATCAGCCCCAGCATTTT.